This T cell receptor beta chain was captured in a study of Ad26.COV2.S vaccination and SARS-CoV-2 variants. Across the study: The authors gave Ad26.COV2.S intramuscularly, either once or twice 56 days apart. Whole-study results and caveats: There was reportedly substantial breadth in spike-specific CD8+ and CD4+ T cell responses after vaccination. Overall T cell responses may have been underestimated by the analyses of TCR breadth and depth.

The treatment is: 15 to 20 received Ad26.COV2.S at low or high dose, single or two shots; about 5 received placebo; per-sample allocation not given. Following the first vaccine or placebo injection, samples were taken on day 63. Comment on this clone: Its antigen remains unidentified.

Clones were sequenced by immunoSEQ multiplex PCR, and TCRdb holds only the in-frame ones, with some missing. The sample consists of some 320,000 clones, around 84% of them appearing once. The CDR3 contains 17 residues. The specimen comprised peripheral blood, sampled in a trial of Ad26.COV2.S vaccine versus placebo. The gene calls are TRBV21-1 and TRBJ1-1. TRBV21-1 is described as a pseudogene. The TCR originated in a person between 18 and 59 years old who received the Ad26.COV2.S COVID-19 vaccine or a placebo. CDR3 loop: CASSKGSQGAGYTEAFF. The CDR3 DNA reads TGTGCCAGCAGCAAAGGGTCGCAGGGAGCCGGTTACACTGAAGCTTTCTTT.